This is a list of T cell receptor beta chains from one sample in a study of OX40 agonist ivuxolimab in advanced cancers. Sequencing was performed with immunoSEQ multiplex PCR; in TCRdb, only in-frame clones are kept and a portion is missing. The sample holds 40,000 to 45,000 clones; about four fifths are singletons and the top ten take 8% to 13%. The sample consisted of CD4+ or CD8+ T cells sorted from blood, taken in a trial of the OX40 agonist ivuxolimab. The receptors come from an adult with an advanced solid tumor such as melanoma, head and neck, liver or kidney cancer. Each CDR3 is given with its conserved first and last residue. A D gene is named only where the DNA matches it firmly. Size is stated for part of the rows, as once, few or many counts, or as a class when the clone is expanded.

clone size: NA
V gene: TRBV7-2
J gene: TRBJ1-1
D gene: TRBD1
CDR3 protein: CASSPGQVAFF
CDR3 DNA: TGTGCCAGCAGCCCGGGACAGGTCGCTTTCTTT

clone size: NA
V gene: TRBV5-1
J gene: TRBJ1-3
D gene: TRBD1
CDR3 protein: CASAQGPLSSGNTIYF
CDR3 DNA: TGCGCCAGCGCACAGGGGCCTTTAAGCTCTGGAAACACCATATATTTT

clone size: NA
V gene: TRBV28
J gene: TRBJ1-2
D gene: NA
CDR3 protein: CASSPDRNYGYTF
CDR3 DNA: TGTGCCAGCAGCCCCGACAGGAACTATGGCTACACCTTC

clone size: NA
V gene: TRBV6-5
J gene: TRBJ1-3
D gene: NA
CDR3 protein: CASSSQGNTIYF
CDR3 DNA: TGTGCCAGCAGTTCTCAGGGAAACACCATATATTTT

clone size: NA
V gene: TRBV7-9
J gene: TRBJ2-7
D gene: NA
CDR3 protein: CASSLAVSWEGSDEQYF
CDR3 DNA: TGTGCCAGCAGCTTGGCGGTCAGCTGGGAAGGGTCCGACGAGCAGTACTTC

clone size: NA
V gene: TRBV30
J gene: TRBJ2-1
D gene: TRBD2
CDR3 protein: CAWSTGLAGENEQFF
CDR3 DNA: TGTGCCTGGAGTACCGGACTAGCGGGGGAAAATGAGCAGTTCTTC

clone size: NA
V gene: TRBV11-2
J gene: TRBJ1-1
D gene: NA
CDR3 protein: CASSYGETAFF
CDR3 DNA: TGTGCCAGCAGCTATGGGGAGACGGCTTTCTTT

clone size: NA
V gene: TRBV5-1
J gene: TRBJ1-5
D gene: NA
CDR3 protein: CASTREESNQPQHF
CDR3 DNA: TGCGCCAGCACGAGGGAGGAAAGCAATCAGCCCCAGCATTTT

clone size: once
V gene: TRBV7-8
J gene: TRBJ1-1
D gene: NA
CDR3 protein: CASSSYMGYTEAFF
CDR3 DNA: TGTGCCAGCAGCTCTTACATGGGCTATACTGAAGCTTTCTTT

clone size: NA
V gene: TRBV11-2
J gene: TRBJ1-5
D gene: NA
CDR3 protein: CASSLSHNSNQPQHF
CDR3 DNA: TGTGCCAGCAGCTTAAGCCACAATAGCAATCAGCCCCAGCATTTT

clone size: few
V gene: TRBV19
J gene: TRBJ2-2
D gene: NA
CDR3 protein: CASSIFGRGDTGELFF
CDR3 DNA: TGTGCCAGTAGTATATTCGGGAGAGGGGACACCGGGGAGCTGTTTTTT

clone size: NA
V gene: TRBV5-1
J gene: TRBJ2-3
D gene: TRBD1
CDR3 protein: CASRLGTGRATSTDTQYF
CDR3 DNA: TGCGCCAGCAGACTCGGGACAGGGAGGGCGACTAGCACAGATACGCAGTATTTT

clone size: NA
V gene: TRBV6-5
J gene: TRBJ1-2
D gene: NA
CDR3 protein: CASRRGRPYGYTF
CDR3 DNA: TGTGCCAGCCGAAGGGGCAGACCCTATGGCTACACCTTC